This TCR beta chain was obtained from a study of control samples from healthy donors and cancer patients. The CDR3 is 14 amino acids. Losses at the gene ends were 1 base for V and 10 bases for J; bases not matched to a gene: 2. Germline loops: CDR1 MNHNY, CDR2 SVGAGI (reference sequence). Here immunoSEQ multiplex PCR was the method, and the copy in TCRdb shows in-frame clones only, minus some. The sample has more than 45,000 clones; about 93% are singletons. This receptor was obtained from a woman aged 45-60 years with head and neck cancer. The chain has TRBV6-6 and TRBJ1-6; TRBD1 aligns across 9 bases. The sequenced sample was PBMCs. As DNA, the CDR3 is TGTGCCAGCAGTTACTGGGACAGGGAGTCACCCCTCCACTTT. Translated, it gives CASSYWDRESPLHF.